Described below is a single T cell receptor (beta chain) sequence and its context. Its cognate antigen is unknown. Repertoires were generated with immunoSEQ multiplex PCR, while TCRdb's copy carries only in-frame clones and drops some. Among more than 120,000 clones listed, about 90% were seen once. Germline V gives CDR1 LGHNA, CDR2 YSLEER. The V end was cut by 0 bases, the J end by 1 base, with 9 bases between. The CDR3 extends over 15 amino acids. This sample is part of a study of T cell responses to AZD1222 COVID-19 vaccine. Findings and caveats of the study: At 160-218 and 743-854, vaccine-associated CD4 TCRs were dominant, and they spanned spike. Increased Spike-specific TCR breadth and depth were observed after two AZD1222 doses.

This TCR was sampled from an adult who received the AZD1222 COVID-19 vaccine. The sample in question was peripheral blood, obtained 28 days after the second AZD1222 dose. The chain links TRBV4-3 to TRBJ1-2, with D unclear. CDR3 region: CASSQDFRSNYGYTF. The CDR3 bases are TGCGCCAGCAGCCAAGACTTTCGCAGTAACTATGGCTACACCTTC.